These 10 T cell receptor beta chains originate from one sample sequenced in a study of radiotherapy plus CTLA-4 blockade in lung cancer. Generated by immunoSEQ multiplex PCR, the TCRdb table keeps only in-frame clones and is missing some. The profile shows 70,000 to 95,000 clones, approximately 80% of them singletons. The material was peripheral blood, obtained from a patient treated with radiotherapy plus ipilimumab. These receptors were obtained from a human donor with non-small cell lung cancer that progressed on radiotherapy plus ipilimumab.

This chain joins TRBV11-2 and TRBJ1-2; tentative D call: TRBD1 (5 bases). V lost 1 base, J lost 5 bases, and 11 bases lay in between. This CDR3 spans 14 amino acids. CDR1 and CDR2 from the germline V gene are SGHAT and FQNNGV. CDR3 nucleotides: TGTGCCAGCAGCTTAGTCGGTGCAGGGTATGGCTACACCTTC. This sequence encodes CASSLVGAGYGYTF.

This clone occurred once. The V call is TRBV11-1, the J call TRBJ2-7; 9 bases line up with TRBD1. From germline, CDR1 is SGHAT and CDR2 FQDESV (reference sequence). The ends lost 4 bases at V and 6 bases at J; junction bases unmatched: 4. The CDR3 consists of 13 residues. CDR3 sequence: CASSSGTGSEQYF. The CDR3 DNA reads TGTGCCAGCAGCTCAGGGACAGGGAGCGAGCAGTACTTC.

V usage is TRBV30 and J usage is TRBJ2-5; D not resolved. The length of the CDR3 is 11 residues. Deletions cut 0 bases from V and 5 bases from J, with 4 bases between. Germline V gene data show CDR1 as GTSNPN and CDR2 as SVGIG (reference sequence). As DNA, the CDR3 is TGTGCCTGGAGTGTACTGGAGACCCAGTACTTC. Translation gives CAWSVLETQYF.

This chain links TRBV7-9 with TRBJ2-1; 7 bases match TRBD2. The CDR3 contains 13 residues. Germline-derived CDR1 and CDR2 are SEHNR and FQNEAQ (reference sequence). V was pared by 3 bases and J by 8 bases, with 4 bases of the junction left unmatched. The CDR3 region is CASSFGGLDEQFF. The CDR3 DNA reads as TGTGCCAGCAGCTTCGGGGGGTTGGATGAGCAGTTCTTC.

CDR3 coding DNA: TGTGCCAGCAGCCTAGGACAGGGGACGTATGAAGCTTTCTTT. Translated, it gives CASSLGQGTYEAFF. V and J are TRBV7-9 and TRBJ1-1; 9 nucleotides line up with TRBD1. The V gene's germline CDR1 is SEHNR and CDR2 FQNEAQ (reference sequence). The V gene end was trimmed by 5 bases and the J gene end by 7 bases; junction bases not matched to a gene: 8. This CDR3 comprises 14 residues.

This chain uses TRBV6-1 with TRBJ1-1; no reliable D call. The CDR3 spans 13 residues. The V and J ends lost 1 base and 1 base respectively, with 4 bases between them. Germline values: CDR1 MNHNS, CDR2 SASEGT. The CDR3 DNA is TGTGCCAGCAGTGAAGTCCAGAACACTGAAGCTTTCTTT. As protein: CASSEVQNTEAFF.

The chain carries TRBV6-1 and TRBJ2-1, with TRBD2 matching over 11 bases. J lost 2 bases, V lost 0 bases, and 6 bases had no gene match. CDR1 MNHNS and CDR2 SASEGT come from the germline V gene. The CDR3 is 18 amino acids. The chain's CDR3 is CASSEAWVAGGPYNEQFF. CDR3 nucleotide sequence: TGTGCCAGCAGTGAAGCGTGGGTAGCGGGGGGGCCCTACAATGAGCAGTTCTTC.

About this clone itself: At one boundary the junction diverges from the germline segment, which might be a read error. CDR3 amino acids: CSIDLNYGYTF. The CDR3, as DNA: TGCAGCATTGACTTAAACTATGGCTACACCTTC. The chain joins TRBV29-1 to TRBJ1-2; unclear D gene. The CDR3 is 11 amino acids. The germline gives CDR1 SQVTM, CDR2 ANQGSEA.

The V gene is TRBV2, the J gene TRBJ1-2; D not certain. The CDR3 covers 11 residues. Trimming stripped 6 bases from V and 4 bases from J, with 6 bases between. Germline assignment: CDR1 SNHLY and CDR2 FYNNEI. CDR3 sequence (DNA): TGTGCCAGCAGGGGAGTCTATGGCTACACCTTC. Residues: CASRGVYGYTF.

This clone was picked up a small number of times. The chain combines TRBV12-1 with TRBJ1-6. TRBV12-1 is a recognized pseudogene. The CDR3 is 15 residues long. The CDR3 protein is CASSFEQGDNSPLHF. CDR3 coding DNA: TGTGCCAGCAGCTTTGAGCAGGGAGATAATTCACCCCTCCACTTT.